This TCR beta chain originates from a study of beta chain features in type 1 diabetes. This clone was counted between two and nine times. Expressed TCRB transcripts were sequenced because the isolated RNA had all been reverse transcribed beforehand. Generated by immunoSEQ multiplex PCR, the TCRdb table keeps only in-frame clones and is missing some. Among fewer than 650,000 clones listed, around a sixth were seen once. Per the germline V gene, CDR1 is SGHDN and CDR2 is FVKESK. J lost 2 bases, V lost 3 bases, and 7 bases had no gene match. CDR3 length equals 15 residues. The TCR comes from a man younger than 35 in good health. The sample consisted of naive CD4+ T cells from blood. The chain carries TRBV14 and TRBJ2-7, with TRBD2 identical over 7 bases. CDR3 bases: TGTGCCAGCAGCCAGACTAGCAGGAAGACCTACGAGCAGTACTTC. This codes for CASSQTSRKTYEQYF. Using reference TRBV14 and TRBJ2-7 for the parts outside the CDR3, the full variable domain is EAGVTQFPSHSVIEKGQTVTLRCDPISGHDNLYWYRRVMGKEIKFLLHFVKESKQDESGMPNNRFLAERTGGTYSTLKVQPAELEDSGVYFCASSQTSRKTYEQYFGPGTRLTVT.